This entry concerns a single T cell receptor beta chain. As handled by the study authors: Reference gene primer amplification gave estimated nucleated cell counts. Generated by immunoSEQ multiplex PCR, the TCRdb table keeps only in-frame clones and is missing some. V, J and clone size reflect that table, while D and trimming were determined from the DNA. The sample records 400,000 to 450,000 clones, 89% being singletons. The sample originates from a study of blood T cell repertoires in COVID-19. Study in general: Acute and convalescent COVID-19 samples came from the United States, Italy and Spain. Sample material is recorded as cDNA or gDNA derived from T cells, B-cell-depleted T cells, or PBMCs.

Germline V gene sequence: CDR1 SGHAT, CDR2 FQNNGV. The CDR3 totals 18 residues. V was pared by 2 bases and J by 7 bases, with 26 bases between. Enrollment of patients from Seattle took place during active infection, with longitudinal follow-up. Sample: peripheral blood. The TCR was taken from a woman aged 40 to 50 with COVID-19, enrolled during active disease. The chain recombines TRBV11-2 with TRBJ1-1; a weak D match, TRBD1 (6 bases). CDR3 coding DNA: TGTGCCAGCAGCTTAAAGGGGAACGGTTTTGGACAGCCAGGTGAAGCTTTCTTT. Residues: CASSLKGNGFGQPGEAFF.